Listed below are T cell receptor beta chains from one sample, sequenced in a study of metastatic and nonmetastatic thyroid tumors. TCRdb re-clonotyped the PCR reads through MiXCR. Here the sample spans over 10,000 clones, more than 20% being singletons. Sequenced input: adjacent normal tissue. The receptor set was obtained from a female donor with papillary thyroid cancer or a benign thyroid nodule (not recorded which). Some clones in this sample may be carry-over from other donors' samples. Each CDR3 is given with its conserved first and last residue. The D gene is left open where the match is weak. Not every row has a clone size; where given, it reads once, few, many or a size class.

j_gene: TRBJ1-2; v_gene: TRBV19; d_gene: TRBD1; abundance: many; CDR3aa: CASTADRGFSGYTF; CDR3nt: TGTGCCAGTACCGCTGACAGGGGATTCTCTGGCTACACCTTC
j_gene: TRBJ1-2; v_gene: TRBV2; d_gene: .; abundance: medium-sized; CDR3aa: CASSERQSLDYGYTF; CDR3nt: TGTGCCAGCAGTGAACGCCAGTCACTAGACTATGGCTACACCTTC
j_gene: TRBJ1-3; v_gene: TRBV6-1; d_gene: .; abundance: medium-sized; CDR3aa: CASSEAPGDLAGNTIYF; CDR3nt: TGTGCCAGCAGTGAAGCCCCTGGGGATCTAGCAGGAAACACCATATATTTT
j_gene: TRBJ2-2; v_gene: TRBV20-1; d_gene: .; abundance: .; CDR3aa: CSARPRDPFTGELFF; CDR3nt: TGCAGTGCTAGACCCCGGGATCCATTCACCGGGGAGCTGTTTTTT
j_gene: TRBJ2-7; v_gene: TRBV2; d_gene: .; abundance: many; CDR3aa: CASSRDNSYEQYF; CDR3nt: TGTGCCAGCAGCCGGGACAACTCCTACGAGCAGTACTTC
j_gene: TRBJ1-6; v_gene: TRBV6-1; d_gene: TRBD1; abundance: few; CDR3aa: CASSQLQGGGSPLHF; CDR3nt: TGTGCCAGCAGCCAACTGCAGGGAGGGGGCTCACCCCTCCACTTT
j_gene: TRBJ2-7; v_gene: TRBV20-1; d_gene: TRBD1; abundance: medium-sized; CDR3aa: CSARDGRQGHEQYF; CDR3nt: TGCAGTGCTAGAGATGGGAGACAGGGCCACGAGCAGTACTTC
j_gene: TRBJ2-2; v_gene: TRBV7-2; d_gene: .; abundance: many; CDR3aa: CASRGAGGASGELFF; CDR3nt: TGTGCCAGCAGGGGCGCCGGGGGTGCTTCGGGGGAGCTGTTTTTT
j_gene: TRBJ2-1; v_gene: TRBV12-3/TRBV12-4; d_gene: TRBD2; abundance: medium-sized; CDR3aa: CASSLGLAGGDEQFF; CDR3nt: TGTGCCAGCAGCCTCGGACTAGCGGGAGGCGACGAGCAGTTCTTC
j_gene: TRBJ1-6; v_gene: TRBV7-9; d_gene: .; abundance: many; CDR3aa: CASSPPTGRWDSPLHF; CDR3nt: TGTGCCAGCAGCCCCCCAACAGGGCGGTGGGACTCACCCCTCCACTTT
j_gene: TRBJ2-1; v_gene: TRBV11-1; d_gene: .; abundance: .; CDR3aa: CASSLTGGPENEQFF; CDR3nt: TGTGCCAGCAGCTTAACGGGGGGCCCCGAAAATGAGCAGTTCTTC
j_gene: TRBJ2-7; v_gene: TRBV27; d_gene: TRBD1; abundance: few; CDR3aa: CASSSKQGSSYEQYF; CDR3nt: TGTGCCAGCAGTTCGAAACAGGGGAGCTCCTACGAGCAGTACTTC
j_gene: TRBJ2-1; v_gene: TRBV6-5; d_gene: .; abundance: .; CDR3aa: CASSWITGTGNEQFF; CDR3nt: TGTGCCAGCAGTTGGATTACCGGGACTGGTAATGAGCAGTTCTTC
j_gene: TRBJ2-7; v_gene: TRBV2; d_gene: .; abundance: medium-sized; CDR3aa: CASLFTETVNEQYF; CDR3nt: TGTGCCAGCCTTTTTACCGAGACAGTTAACGAGCAGTACTTC
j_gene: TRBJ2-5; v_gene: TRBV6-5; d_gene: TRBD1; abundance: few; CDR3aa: CASSWDRETQYF; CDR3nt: TGTGCCAGCAGTTGGGACAGGGAGACCCAGTACTTC
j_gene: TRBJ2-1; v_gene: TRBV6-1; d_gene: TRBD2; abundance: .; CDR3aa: CASSDKGLAKEYEQFF; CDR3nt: TGTGCCAGCAGTGATAAGGGACTAGCCAAGGAGTATGAGCAGTTCTTC
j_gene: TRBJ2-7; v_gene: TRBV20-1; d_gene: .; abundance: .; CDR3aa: CSARDRGAAGPLYEQYF; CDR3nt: TGCAGTGCTAGAGATAGGGGGGCCGCCGGGCCATTATACGAGCAGTACTTC
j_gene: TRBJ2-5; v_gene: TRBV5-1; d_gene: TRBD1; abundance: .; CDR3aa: CASSLYRGPMEETQYF; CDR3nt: TGCGCCAGCAGCTTATACAGGGGGCCGATGGAAGAGACCCAGTACTTC
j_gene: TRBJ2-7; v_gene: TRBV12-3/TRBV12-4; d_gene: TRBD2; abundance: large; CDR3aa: CASSLSTSGLPYEQYF; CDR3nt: TGTGCCAGCAGTTTATCGACTAGCGGGCTCCCTTACGAGCAGTACTTC
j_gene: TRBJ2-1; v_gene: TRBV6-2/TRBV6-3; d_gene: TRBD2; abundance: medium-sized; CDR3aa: CASSDPLAGAFNEQFF; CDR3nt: TGTGCCAGCAGTGACCCCTTAGCGGGAGCTTTCAATGAGCAGTTCTTC
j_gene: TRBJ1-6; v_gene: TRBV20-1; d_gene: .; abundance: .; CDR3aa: CSARSRAVESYFPLHF; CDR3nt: TGCAGTGCTAGATCTCGGGCAGTGGAGTCGTATTTCCCCCTCCACTTT
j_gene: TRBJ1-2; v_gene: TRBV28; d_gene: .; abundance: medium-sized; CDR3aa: CASSMGKDGYTF; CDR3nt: TGTGCCAGCAGTATGGGTAAAGATGGCTACACCTTC
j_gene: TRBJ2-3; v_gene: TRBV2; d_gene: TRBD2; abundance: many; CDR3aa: CASSSGRGLADTQYF; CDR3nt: TGTGCCAGCAGTAGCGGGAGGGGGTTGGCAGATACGCAGTATTTT
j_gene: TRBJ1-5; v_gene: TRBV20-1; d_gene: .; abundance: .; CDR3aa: CSGADTFYQPQHF; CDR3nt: TGCAGTGGGGCAGACACATTCTATCAGCCCCAGCATTTT
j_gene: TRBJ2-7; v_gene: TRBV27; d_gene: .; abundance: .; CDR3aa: CASSLIRGEQYF; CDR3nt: TGTGCCAGCAGTTTGATAAGAGGCGAGCAGTACTTC
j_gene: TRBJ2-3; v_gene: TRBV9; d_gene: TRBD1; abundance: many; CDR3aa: CASSPGTGIDTQYF; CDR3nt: TGTGCCAGCAGCCCCGGGACAGGGATAGATACGCAGTATTTT
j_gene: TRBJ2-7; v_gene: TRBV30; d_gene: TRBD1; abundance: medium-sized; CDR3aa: CAWNGDRGQYPYEQYF; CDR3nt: TGTGCCTGGAATGGAGACAGGGGGCAGTACCCCTACGAGCAGTACTTC
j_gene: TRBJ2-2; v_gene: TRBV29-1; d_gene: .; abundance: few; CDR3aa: CSVDLGRGAGELFF; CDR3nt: TGCAGCGTTGATCTAGGTCGGGGAGCCGGGGAGCTGTTTTTT
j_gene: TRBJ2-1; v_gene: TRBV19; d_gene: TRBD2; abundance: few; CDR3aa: CAIKGLAGGDQFF; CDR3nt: TGTGCCATTAAGGGACTAGCGGGAGGCGATCAGTTCTTC
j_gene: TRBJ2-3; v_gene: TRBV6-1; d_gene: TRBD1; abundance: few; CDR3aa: CATTTGVNTQYF; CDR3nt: TGTGCCACAACGACAGGGGTAAATACGCAGTATTTT
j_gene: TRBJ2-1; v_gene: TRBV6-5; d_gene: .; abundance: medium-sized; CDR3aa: CASSYSASHNEQFF; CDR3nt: TGTGCCAGCAGTTACTCTGCTAGTCACAATGAGCAGTTCTTC